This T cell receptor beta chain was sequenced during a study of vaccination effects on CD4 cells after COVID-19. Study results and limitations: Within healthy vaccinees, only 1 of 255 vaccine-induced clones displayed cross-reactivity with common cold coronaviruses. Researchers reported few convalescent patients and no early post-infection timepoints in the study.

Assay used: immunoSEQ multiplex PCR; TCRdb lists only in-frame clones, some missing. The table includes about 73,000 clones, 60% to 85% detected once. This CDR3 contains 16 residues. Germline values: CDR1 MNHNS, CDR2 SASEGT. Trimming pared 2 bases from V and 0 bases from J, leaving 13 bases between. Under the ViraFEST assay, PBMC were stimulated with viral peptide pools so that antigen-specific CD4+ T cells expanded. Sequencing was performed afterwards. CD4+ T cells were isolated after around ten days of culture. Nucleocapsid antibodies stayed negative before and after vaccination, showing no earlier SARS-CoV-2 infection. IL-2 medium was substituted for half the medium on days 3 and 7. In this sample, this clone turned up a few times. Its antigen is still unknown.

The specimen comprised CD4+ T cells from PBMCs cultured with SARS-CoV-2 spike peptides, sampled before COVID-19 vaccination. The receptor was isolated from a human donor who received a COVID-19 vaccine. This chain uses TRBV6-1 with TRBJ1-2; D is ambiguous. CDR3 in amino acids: CASSETTSRSNYGYTF. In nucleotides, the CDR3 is TGTGCCAGCAGTGAAACTACGAGCAGATCTAACTATGGCTACACCTTC.